This T cell receptor (beta chain) was obtained from a study of blood T cell repertoires in COVID-19. CDR3 length equals 15 residues. Study processing details: Scientists estimated how many nucleated cells there were by amplifying reference gene primers. Clones were sequenced by immunoSEQ multiplex PCR, and TCRdb holds only the in-frame ones, with some missing. D and trimming come from the DNA, and the V and J calls and clone size come from that table. Among roughly 30,000 clones listed, roughly nine tenths were seen once. The TCR sequence derives from a human donor in a cohort sampled during active COVID-19. The J gene is TRBJ1-4, the V gene TRBV21-1; the table's D call, TRBD1, has no DNA check behind it. TRBV21-1 is a recognized pseudogene. What was sequenced was peripheral blood. The CDR3, as DNA: TGTGCCAGCAGCTCCAGGACAGGGGCTAATGAAAAACTGTTTTTT. This gives the protein CASSSRTGANEKLFF.